This TCR beta chain was recorded in a study of lymphopenia after photon versus proton radiotherapy (dated by TCRdb to the late 2010s). Regarding the study in general: The immunological effects of photon versus proton radiation therapy were compared in patients with gastrointestinal tumors who developed high-grade lymphopenia. The 15 to 25 patients in the cohort had gastrointestinal tumors, were treated with either photon or proton therapy, and subsequently developed lymphopenia. The goal of the study was to describe how the two radiation modalities differ in their effects on the immune system.

A word on this clone: The clone's antigen remains unknown. No base quality values were provided; no much bigger clone lies one nucleotide off.

The investigation overall reported the following: After the lymphocyte count nadir, photon-treated repertoires showed oligoclonal expansion, especially of CD8+ Temra cells, which drove the drop in diversity. Across the cohort, an inverse correlation was found between a larger post-nadir drop in TCR diversity and overall survival time among patients who died. The authors looked at the survival association only in patients who died, and they framed better survival with proton therapy as a possibility rather than a demonstrated result. During treatment, patients who received proton therapy stayed relatively stable, whereas patients who received photon therapy lost naive T cells and TCR diversity and gained effector/memory populations.

As encoded in the germline V gene, CDR1 is SGHTA while CDR2 is FQGNSA. V is pruned by 6 bases and J by 5 bases, leaving 7 bases of the junction without a gene match. Measured from the cysteine to the phenylalanine, the CDR3 is 14 residues long. Only the CDR3 DNA is retained, 42 bases long and in frame from the first base. Libraries were built with the immunoSEQ multiplex PCR assay. T cell repertoires were profiled by deep sequencing of rearranged TCR beta loci, alongside multiparametric flow cytometry. The table comes from immuneACCESS by way of TCRdb, which keeps in-frame sequences with V and J called. Part of the clones is missing from these tables; in studies checked, under half for an unresolved V gene and the rest for unknown reasons. The sample has approximately 58,000 clones on record, 80% to 90% of them singletons. The ten largest make up just under 30% of the sample.

Rearrangement joined TRBV7-2 to TRBJ2-5; 9 nucleotides in the junction match TRBD2. The sample in question was peripheral blood, obtained from a patient treated with photon-based radiotherapy. This clonotype was sampled from a man over 45 with gastric cancer. The CDR3 protein is CASRPGLASETQYF. DNA sequence: TGTGCCAGCAGACCAGGACTAGCGTCTGAGACCCAGTACTTC.